This entry describes one T cell receptor (beta chain). Its antigen is currently unknown. The CDR3 end falls 3 residues outside the read, so it is completed with the germline J gene. Trimming removed 0 bases from V and 4 bases from J; junction bases left unmatched: 4. This CDR3 has 15 residues. CDR1 is SGHKS, CDR2 YYEKEE, per germline (reference sequence). The data were obtained in a study of T cells in women clearing cervical HPV infection. Points from the study as a whole: Cases and controls were distinguished at AUC around 0.8 by richness and V genes.

Produced via immunoSEQ multiplex PCR; TCRdb's table is partial and in-frame only. The sample has 30,000 to 45,000 clones. The chain recombines TRBV5-5 with TRBJ2-5, with 9 bases identical to TRBD1. This sequence was found in a woman aged 18 to 75 with a cervical HPV16 infection that either progressed to CIN3+ or cleared (not recorded which). The sequencing input was blood buffy coat. The DNA read from the CDR3 is TGTGCCAGCAGCTTGGCCGGGACAGGGAGAGAGACC. This encodes CASSLAGTGRET. The full CDR3 protein reads CASSLAGTGRETQYF.